The 5 T cell receptor beta chains in this list originate from one sample, sequenced in a study of T cells in Graves' hyperthyroidism and ophthalmopathy. Authors of the study amplified TCR beta CDR3 regions from RNA transcripts. TCR CDR3 regions were first amplified by RT-PCR with HTBI primers. TCRdb called the multiplex PCR reads again in MiXCR, with one record for every CDR3 protein. The data contain roughly 660,000 distinct CDR3 sequences, roughly a sixth of them singletons. Source material: blood. These receptor sequences come from a man aged 45 to 65 with Graves' hyperthyroidism.

This clonotype has a handful of counts. The chain joins TRBV7-3 to TRBJ2-1; 9 bases align to TRBD2. The germline V gene has CDR1 SGHTA and CDR2 FQGTGA. V was clipped by 8 bases and J by 5 bases; unmatched bases: 7. The CDR3 consists of 14 residues. The CDR3 region is CASCRTSDNNEQFF. CDR3 coding DNA: TGTGCCAGCTGCCGGACTAGCGACAACAATGAGCAGTTCTTC.

Ten or more counts support this clonotype. V and J are TRBV27 and TRBJ2-3; 13 bases are a match to TRBD2. The CDR3 loop spans 17 amino acids. The V gene end was trimmed by 7 bases and the J gene end by 6 bases; junction bases not matched to a gene: 13. Germline assignment: CDR1 MNHEY and CDR2 SMNVEV (reference sequence). The DNA for the CDR3 is TGTGCCAGCAACCCTGGACTAGCGGGAGTTATTGAGGATACGCAGTATTTT. Its protein is CASNPGLAGVIEDTQYF.

Points on this clonotype: A read error may explain this, as a much larger clone is one base away. The chain recombines TRBV11-2 with TRBJ2-5; 7 bases fit TRBD1. Trimming cost V 11 bases and J 0 bases; bases outside gene matches: 12. Germline CDR1 is SGHAT and CDR2 is FQNNGV. The length of the CDR3 is 15 residues. This CDR3 reads CACLGGAVNQETQYF. The DNA for the CDR3 is TGTGCCTGCCTAGGGGGCGCGGTAAACCAAGAGACCCAGTACTTC.

In this sample, this clonotype turned up a few times. The rearrangement links TRBV3-1 to TRBJ1-2; D remains unclear. Germline CDR1 and CDR2: LGHDT and YNNKEL (reference sequence). Trimming took off 1 base at V and 4 bases at J, with 19 bases between the two ends. CDR3 length equals 17 residues. The CDR3 spells CASSQVGSGEFRYGYTF. For the CDR3, the DNA is TGTGCCAGCAGCCAAGTCGGATCGGGAGAGTTCCGCTATGGCTACACCTTC.

This clonotype was counted at least ten times. J is TRBJ1-1 and V is TRBV20-1, with unresolved D. CDR3 size: 14 residues. Germline CDR1 reads DFQATT; CDR2 reads SNEGSKA (reference sequence). The V gene lost 5 bases and the J gene lost 1 base, with 14 bases spanning the gap. CDR3 amino acids: CSASRIDRNTEAFF. The CDR3 DNA reads as TGCAGTGCTTCACGGATCGATCGGAACACTGAAGCTTTCTTT.